The 7 T cell receptor beta chains listed next were all sequenced from one sample in a study of neoadjuvant nivolumab and ipilimumab in lung cancer (dated by TCRdb to 2020 to 2021). Library preparation used the immunoSEQ multiplex PCR assay. TCRdb holds this immuneACCESS table with in-frame rearrangements only. Some clones are missing; in checked studies, unresolved V genes explain under half, and the rest has no known cause. The sample table shows 7,700 or so clones, and around 90% are seen once. The ten biggest clones cover around 2.4% of the sample. In light of the paper, this sample's time point label describes: at surgical resection after neoadjuvant nivolumab +/- ipilimumab. Specimen: tumor tissue, collected after neoadjuvant nivolumab, alone or with ipilimumab, at or shortly before surgery. The receptors were sampled from an adult with non-small cell lung cancer. Some clones in this sample may be carry-over from other donors' samples.

The chain joins TRBV6-1 to TRBJ2-7, with TRBD2 as a possible D gene (6 bases). The CDR3 is made up of 15 amino acids. Trimming left V 6 bases short and J 1 base short, with 16 bases between. Germline V gives CDR1 MNHNS, CDR2 SASEGT. The CDR3: CASSSEGRGSYEQYF. The CDR3, as DNA: TGTGCCAGCAGCTCAGAGGGCCGGGGGTCCTACGAGCAGTACTTC.

The chain carries TRBV4-2 and TRBJ2-6; D is unclear. V was cut by 1 base and J by 4 bases, with 8 bases left in between. The CDR3 loop spans 15 amino acids. Germline lookup yields CDR1 LGHNA and CDR2 YNFKEQ. Written as DNA, the CDR3 is TGTGCCAGCAGCCAAGCGGCCGTAGGGGCCAACGTCCTGACTTTC. This codes for CASSQAAVGANVLTF.

The rearrangement uses TRBV27 and TRBJ1-2; 9 bases match TRBD1. The germline CDR1 and CDR2 sequences are MNHEY and SMNVEV (reference sequence). J lost 8 bases, V lost 8 bases, and 12 bases had no gene match. CDR3 length equals 14 residues. CDR3: CASGLYRGPHGYTF. CDR3 in DNA: TGTGCCAGCGGGCTCTACAGGGGGCCGCACGGCTACACCTTC.

The CDR3 DNA follows: TGCGCCAGCAGTCAATCGTTGGAGGAGTGCCGAGAGACCCAGTACTTC. Translation gives CASSQSLEECRETQYF. The chain uses TRBV23-1 and TRBJ2-5; TRBD2 might be the D (5 bases). TRBV23-1 counts as an open reading frame of uncertain function. The V end was cut by 0 bases, the J end by 4 bases, with 15 bases between. The CDR3 is made up of 16 amino acids.

The chain recombines TRBV7-2 with TRBJ1-2, with 11 positions matching TRBD1. V trimming: 3 bases; J trimming: 7 bases; junction bases outside the gene matches: 7. Germline CDR1 is SGHTA and CDR2 is FQGNSA. This CDR3 comprises 15 residues. The CDR3 DNA follows: TGTGCCAGCAGCTTGGACGGACAGGGGGCGCCTGGCTACACCTTC. Translation: CASSLDGQGAPGYTF.

The CDR3 nucleotides are TGTGCCAGCAGCCAAGATGGTAGTTATGGCTACACCTTC. Encoded protein: CASSQDGSYGYTF. V and J are TRBV11-1 and TRBJ1-2; D is ambiguous. Germline lookup yields CDR1 SGHAT and CDR2 FQDESV (reference sequence). Deletions cut 5 bases from V and 5 bases from J, with 12 bases between. This CDR3 region has 13 residues.

The rearrangement links TRBV29-1 to TRBJ1-2; D gene ambiguous. CDR3 size: 11 residues. The V gene's germline CDR1 is SQVTM and CDR2 ANQGSEA. V was clipped by 7 bases and J by 5 bases, with 11 bases between them. CDR3 residues: CSAFEAYGYTF. The CDR3 coding sequence is TGCAGCGCTTTCGAGGCTTATGGCTACACCTTC.